This record concerns one T cell receptor beta chain sequence. Its antigen is currently unknown. The CDR3 is 12 amino acids. Trimming cost V 3 bases and J 10 bases, with 11 bases left between them. Germline V gene data show CDR1 as SGDLS and CDR2 as YYNGEE. The data originate from a study of long-term antiretroviral therapy in people with HIV. Study-wide background: In the earliest collections, sampling predates the 2015 immediate-ART recommendation by about a decade. The study, taken as a whole, reports: Blood specimens, gathered between the mid-2000s and the late 2010s, were possibly obtained under older ART regimens. Dominance of pre-ART expanded clones persisted, fluctuating and often declining after ART.

Each specimen consisted of about 1-10 million cryopreserved PBMC prior to extraction of DNA. Assay version v3.0 of immunoSEQ was used, and it was run at survey level. The method was immunoSEQ multiplex PCR; TCRdb's version includes in-frame clones alone and lacks a portion of them. Altogether 30,000 or so clones are present, roughly 98% being singletons, with the ten largest covering 1.9%. This chain links TRBV9 with TRBJ1-5; perhaps TRBD1 as D (6 bases). This specimen consisted of unsorted PBMCs, obtained 7.6 years after starting antiretroviral therapy. This TCR derives from a man in his thirties or forties with HIV. CDR3 sequence reads: CASSATGGPQHF. The CDR3 coding sequence is TGTGCCAGCAGCGCGACAGGAGGACCCCAGCATTTT.